This T cell receptor (beta chain) was found in a study of Graves' ophthalmopathy and Graves' hyperthyroidism. RNA transcripts provided the template for amplifying TCR beta CDR3 regions. First-round RT-PCR with HTBI primers preceded a second-round multiplex PCR. TCRdb reprocessed the multiplex PCR reads with MiXCR, giving one entry per CDR3 protein. The sample shows a few hundred thousand distinct CDR3 sequences, 15% of them seen only once. The CDR3 is made up of 13 amino acids. The germline V gene encodes CDR1 KGHDR and CDR2 SFDVKD. V dropped 4 bases and J dropped 5 bases, with 10 bases sitting between them. To note about this clonotype: A clone one base away is much larger, so this may be a read error.

The sample consisted of peripheral blood. V and J are TRBV24-1 and TRBJ1-2; D is perhaps TRBD1 (5 bases). The sequence was obtained from a woman between 18 and 29 years old with stable Graves' hyperthyroidism. The CDR3, as DNA: TGTGCCACCAGTGACCGGGGGGGTTATGGCTACACCTTC. It codes for CATSDRGGYGYTF.